This T cell receptor (beta chain) was captured in a study of control samples from healthy donors and cancer patients. Germline assignment: CDR1 SGHAT and CDR2 FQNNGV. This CDR3 region has 12 residues. Trimming stripped 9 bases from V and 5 bases from J, with 13 bases between. Profiled with immunoSEQ multiplex PCR; TCRdb holds only in-frame clones, not every one. The repertoire includes 100,000 to 120,000 clones, about 80% of them detected once, and roughly 6.5% sits in the top ten. The sequenced sample was blood. This TCR derives from a man younger than 30 in good health. The genes are TRBV11-2 and TRBJ1-1, with D possibly being TRBD1 (5 bases). The CDR3 region has the DNA TGTGCCAGTCAGGTTGGGGGGACTGAAGCTTTCTTT. It specifies CASQVGGTEAFF. The full variable domain, its missing parts supplied by reference TRBV11-2 and TRBJ1-1, is EAGVAQSPRYKIIEKRQSVAFWCNPISGHATLYWYQQILGQGPKLLIQFQNNGVVDDSQLPKDRFSAERLKGVDSTLKIQPAKLEDSAVYLCASQVGGTEAFFGQGTRLTVV.